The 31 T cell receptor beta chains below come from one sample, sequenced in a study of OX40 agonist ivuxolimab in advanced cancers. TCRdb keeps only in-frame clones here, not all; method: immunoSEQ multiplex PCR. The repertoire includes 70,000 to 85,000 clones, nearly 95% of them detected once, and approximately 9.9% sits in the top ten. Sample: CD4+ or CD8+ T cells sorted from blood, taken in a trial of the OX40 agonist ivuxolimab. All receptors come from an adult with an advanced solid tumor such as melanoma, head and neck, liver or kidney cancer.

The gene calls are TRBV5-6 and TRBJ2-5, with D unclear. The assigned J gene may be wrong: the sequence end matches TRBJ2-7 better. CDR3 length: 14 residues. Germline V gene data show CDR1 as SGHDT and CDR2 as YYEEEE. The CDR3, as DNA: TGTGCCAGCAGCCGGGCCCGAGTCGGTTACGAGCAGTACTTC. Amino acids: CASSRARVGYEQYF.

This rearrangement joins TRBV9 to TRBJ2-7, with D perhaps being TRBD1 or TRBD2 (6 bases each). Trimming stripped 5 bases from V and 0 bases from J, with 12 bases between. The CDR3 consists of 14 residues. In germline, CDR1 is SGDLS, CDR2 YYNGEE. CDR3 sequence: CASSIGGISYEQYF. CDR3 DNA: TGTGCCAGCAGTATAGGGGGGATCTCCTACGAGCAGTACTTC.

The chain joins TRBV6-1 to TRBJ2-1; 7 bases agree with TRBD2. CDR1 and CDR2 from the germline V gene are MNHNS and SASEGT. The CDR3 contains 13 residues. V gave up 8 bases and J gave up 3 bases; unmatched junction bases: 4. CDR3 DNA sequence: TGTGCCAGCTTGGGGGGGGGCTACAATGAGCAGTTCTTC. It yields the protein CASLGGGYNEQFF.

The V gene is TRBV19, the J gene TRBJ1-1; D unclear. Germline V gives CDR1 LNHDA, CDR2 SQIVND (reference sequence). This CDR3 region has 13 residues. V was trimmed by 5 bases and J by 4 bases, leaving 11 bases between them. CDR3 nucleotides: TGTGCCAGTAGTCCGCCGTTCGTCACTGAAGCTTTCTTT. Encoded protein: CASSPPFVTEAFF.

Here the CDR3 reads CASSIAALESKNIQYF. CDR3 DNA: TGTGCCAGTAGTATAGCAGCGTTGGAGTCCAAAAACATTCAGTACTTC. This chain connects TRBV19 to TRBJ2-4; D remains unclear. V lost 1 base and J lost 2, with 12 bases in between. The CDR3 length is 16 residues. From germline, CDR1 is LNHDA and CDR2 SQIVND (reference sequence).

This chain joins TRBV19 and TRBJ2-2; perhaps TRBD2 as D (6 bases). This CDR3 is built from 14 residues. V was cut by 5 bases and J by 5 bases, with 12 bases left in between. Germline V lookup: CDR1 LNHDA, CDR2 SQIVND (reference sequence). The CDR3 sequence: CASSSGVWTGELFF. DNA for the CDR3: TGTGCCAGTAGTTCGGGAGTGTGGACCGGGGAGCTGTTTTTT.

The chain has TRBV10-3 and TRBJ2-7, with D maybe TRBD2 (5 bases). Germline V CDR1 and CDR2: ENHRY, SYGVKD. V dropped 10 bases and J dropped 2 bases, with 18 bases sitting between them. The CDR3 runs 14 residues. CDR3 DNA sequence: TGTGCCACCGATCCAGGCGGGCCGACCTACGAGCAGTACTTC. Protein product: CATDPGGPTYEQYF.

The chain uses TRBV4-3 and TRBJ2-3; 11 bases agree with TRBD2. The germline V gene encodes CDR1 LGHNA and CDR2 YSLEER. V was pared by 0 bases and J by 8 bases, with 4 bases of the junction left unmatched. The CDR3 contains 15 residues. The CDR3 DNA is TGCGCCAGCAGCCAAGAGGTGGGACTAGCGGTTACGCAGTATTTT. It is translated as CASSQEVGLAVTQYF.

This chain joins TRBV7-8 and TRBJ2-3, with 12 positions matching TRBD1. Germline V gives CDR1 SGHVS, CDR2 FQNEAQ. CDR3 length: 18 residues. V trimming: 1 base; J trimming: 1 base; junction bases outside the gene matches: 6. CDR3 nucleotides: TGTGCCAGCAGCTTAGGTCGGGGGACAGGGGGCGGCACAGATACGCAGTATTTT. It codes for CASSLGRGTGGGTDTQYF.

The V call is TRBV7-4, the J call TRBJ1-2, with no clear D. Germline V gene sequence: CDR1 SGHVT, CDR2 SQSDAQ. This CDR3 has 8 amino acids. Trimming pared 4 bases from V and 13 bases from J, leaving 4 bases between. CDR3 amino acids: CASSSPTF. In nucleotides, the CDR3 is TGTGCCAGCAGCTCTCCCACCTTC.

This CDR3 reads CASRFSGNEQFF. The CDR3 DNA follows: TGTGCCAGTAGGTTTTCGGGGAATGAGCAGTTCTTC. The V call is TRBV19, the J call TRBJ2-1; weak D call: TRBD2 (5 bases). V was clipped by 6 bases and J by 7 bases, with 10 bases between them. The length of the CDR3 is 12 residues. Germline V CDR1 and CDR2: LNHDA, SQIVND (reference sequence).

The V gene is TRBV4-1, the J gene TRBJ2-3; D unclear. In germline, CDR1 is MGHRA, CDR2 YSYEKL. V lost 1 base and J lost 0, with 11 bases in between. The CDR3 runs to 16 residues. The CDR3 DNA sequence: TGCGCCAGCAGCCAAGCGATTCTTACTAGCACAGATACGCAGTATTTT. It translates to CASSQAILTSTDTQYF.

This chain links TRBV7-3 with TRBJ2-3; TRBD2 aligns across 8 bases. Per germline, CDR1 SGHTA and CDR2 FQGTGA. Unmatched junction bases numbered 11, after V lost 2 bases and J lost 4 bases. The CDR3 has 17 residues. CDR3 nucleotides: TGTGCCAGCAGCTTAGAAGATCGGGGACTAGGGGCAGATACGCAGTATTTT. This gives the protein CASSLEDRGLGADTQYF.

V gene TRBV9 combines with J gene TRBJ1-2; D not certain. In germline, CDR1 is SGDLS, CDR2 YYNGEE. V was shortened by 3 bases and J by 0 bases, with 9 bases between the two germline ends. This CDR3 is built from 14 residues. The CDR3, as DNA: TGTGCCAGCAGCGGAGTCGGGACTAACTATGGCTACACCTTC. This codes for CASSGVGTNYGYTF.

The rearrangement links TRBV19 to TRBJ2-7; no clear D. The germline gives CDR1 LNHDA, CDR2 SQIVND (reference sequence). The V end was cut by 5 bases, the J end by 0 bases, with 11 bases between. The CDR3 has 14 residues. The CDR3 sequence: CASSPSNSSYEQYF. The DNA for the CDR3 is TGTGCCAGTAGTCCCAGCAATAGCTCCTACGAGCAGTACTTC.

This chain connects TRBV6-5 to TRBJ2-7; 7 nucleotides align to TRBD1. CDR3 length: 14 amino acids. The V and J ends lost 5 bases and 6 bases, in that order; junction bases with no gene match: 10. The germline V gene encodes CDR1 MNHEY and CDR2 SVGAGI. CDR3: CASSTRTGPGEQYF. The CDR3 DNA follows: TGTGCCAGCAGTACTAGGACAGGTCCGGGCGAGCAGTACTTC.

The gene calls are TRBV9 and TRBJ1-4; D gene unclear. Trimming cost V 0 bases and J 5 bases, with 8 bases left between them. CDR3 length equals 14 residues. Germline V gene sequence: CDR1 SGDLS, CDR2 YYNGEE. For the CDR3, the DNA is TGTGCCAGCAGCGTAGACGGACTCAATGAAAAACTGTTTTTT. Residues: CASSVDGLNEKLFF. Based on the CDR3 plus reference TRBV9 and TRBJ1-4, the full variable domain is DSGVTQTPKHLITATGQRVTLRCSPRSGDLSVYWYQQSLDQGLQFLIQYYNGEERAKGNILERFSAQQFPDLHSELNLSSLELGDSALYFCASSVDGLNEKLFFGSGTQLSVL.

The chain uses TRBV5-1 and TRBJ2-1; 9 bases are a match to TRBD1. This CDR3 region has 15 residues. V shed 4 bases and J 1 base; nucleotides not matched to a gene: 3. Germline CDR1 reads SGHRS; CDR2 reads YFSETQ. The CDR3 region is CASSAGQGSYNEQFF. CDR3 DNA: TGCGCCAGCAGCGCGGGACAGGGATCCTACAATGAGCAGTTCTTC.

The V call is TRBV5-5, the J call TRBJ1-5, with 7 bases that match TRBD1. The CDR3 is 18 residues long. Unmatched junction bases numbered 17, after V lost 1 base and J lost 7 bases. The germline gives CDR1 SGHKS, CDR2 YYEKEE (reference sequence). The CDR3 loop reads CASSLRGLIESPGQPQHF. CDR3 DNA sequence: TGTGCCAGCAGCTTGAGGGGGCTGATCGAATCCCCCGGCCAGCCCCAGCATTTT.

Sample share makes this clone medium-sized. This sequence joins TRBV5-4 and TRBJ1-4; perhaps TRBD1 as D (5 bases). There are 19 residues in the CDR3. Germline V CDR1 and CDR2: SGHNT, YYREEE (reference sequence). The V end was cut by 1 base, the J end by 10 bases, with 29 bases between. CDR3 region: CASSLMPPGLLNVRGKLFF. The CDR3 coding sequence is TGTGCCAGCAGCTTGATGCCCCCCGGGCTTCTGAATGTTAGGGGAAAACTGTTTTTT.

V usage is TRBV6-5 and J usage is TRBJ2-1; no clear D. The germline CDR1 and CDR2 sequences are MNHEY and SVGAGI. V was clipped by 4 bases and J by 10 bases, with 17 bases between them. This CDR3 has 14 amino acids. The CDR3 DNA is TGTGCCAGCAGTTCTAACCCCTATATGCGGGAGCAGTTCTTC. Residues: CASSSNPYMREQFF.

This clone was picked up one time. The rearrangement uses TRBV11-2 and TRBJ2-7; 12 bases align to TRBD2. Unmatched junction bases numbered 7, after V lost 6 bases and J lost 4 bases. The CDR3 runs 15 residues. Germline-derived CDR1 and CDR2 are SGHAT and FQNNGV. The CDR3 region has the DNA TGTGCCAGCAGGCCACCGGGACTAGCGGGTTACGAGCAGTACTTC. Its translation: CASRPPGLAGYEQYF.

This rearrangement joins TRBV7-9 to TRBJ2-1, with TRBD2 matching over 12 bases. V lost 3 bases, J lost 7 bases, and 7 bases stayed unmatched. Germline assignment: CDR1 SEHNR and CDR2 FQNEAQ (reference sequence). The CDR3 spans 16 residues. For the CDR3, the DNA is TGTGCCAGCAGCTTTGTCCGACTAGCGGGAGAGAATGAGCAGTTCTTC. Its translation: CASSFVRLAGENEQFF.

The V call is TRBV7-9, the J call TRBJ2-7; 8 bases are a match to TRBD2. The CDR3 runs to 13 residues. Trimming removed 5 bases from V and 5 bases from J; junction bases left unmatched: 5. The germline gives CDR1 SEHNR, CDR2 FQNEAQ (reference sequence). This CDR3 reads CASSASGSDEQYF. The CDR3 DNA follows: TGTGCCAGCAGCGCCAGCGGGAGTGACGAGCAGTACTTC.

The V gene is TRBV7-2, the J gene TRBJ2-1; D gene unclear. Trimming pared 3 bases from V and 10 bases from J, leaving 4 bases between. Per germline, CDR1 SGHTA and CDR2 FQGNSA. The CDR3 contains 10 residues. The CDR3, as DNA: TGTGCCAGCAGCTTTTCGGAGCAGTTCTTC. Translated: CASSFSEQFF.

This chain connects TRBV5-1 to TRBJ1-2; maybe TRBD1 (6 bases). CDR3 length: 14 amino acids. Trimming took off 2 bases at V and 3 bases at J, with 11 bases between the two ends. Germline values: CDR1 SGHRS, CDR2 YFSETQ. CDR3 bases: TGCGCCAGCAGCTTACAGGGTGGGGACTATGGCTACACCTTC. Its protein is CASSLQGGDYGYTF.

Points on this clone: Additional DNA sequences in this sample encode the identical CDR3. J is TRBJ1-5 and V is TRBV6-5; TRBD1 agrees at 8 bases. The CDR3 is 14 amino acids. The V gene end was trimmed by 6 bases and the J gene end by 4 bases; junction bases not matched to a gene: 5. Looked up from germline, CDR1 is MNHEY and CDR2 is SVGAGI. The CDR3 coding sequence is TGTGCCAGCAGGCGGACAGGGCGGAATCAGCCCCAGCATTTT. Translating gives CASRRTGRNQPQHF.

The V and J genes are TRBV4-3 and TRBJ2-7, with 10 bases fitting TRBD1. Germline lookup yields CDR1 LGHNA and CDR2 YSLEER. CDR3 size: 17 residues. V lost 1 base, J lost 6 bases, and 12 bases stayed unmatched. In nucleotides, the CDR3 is TGCGCCAGCAGCCAAGGACTACCGGGACAGGGGCCTCTCGAGCAGTACTTC. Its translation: CASSQGLPGQGPLEQYF.

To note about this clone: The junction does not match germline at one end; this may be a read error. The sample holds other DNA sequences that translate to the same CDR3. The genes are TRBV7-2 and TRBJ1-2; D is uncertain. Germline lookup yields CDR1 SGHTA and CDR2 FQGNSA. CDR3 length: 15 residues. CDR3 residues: CASSPRFGLNYGYTF. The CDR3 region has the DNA TGTGCCAGCAGTCCCCGGTTTGGATTAAACTACGGCTACACCTTC.

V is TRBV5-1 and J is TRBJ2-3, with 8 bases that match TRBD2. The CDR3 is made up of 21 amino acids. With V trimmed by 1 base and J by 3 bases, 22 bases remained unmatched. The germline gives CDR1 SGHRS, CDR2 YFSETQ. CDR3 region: CASSLFLKVTPREELTDTQYF. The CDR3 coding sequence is TGCGCCAGCAGCTTGTTTCTAAAAGTCACGCCGCGGGAGGAACTTACAGATACGCAGTATTTT.

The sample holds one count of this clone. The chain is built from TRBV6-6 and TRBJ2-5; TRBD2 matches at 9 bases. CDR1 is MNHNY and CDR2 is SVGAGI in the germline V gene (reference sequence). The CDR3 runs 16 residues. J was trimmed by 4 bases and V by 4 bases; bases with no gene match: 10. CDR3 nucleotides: TGTGCCAGCAGTTCCGGTAGCGGGAGATTAGGAGAGACCCAGTACTTC. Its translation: CASSSGSGRLGETQYF.